The 30 T cell receptor beta chains presented below share a single source sample, sequenced in a study of radiotherapy plus CTLA-4 blockade in lung cancer. The assay was immunoSEQ multiplex PCR, and TCRdb's table has in-frame clones only and misses some. The table lists 80,000 or so clones, 60% to 85% of them singletons. Sequenced material: peripheral blood, taken from a patient treated with radiotherapy plus ipilimumab. The origin of the receptors is a human donor with non-small cell lung cancer who had a partial response to radiotherapy plus ipilimumab. Some clones in this sample may be carry-over from other donors' samples.

V usage is TRBV19 and J usage is TRBJ2-5; TRBD1 agrees at 7 bases. With V trimmed by 6 bases and J by 3 bases, 4 bases remained unmatched. Germline-derived CDR1 and CDR2 are LNHDA and SQIVND (reference sequence). The CDR3 consists of 13 residues. The CDR3, as DNA: TGTGCCAGTAGACCCACAGGGGAAGAGACCCAGTACTTC. Translating it yields CASRPTGEETQYF.

The chain carries TRBV9 and TRBJ2-1; D possibly corresponds to TRBD1 (6 bases). V was clipped by 2 bases and J by 10 bases, with 19 bases between them. Germline CDR1 SGDLS, CDR2 YYNGEE. The CDR3 has 15 residues. CDR3 region: CASSVNVVGAGEQFF. CDR3 DNA: TGTGCCAGCAGCGTGAATGTGGTGGGGGCAGGCGAGCAGTTCTTC. Complete variable domain (other parts from reference TRBV9 and TRBJ2-1): DSGVTQTPKHLITATGQRVTLRCSPRSGDLSVYWYQQSLDQGLQFLIQYYNGEERAKGNILERFSAQQFPDLHSELNLSSLELGDSALYFCASSVNVVGAGEQFFGPGTRLTVL.

The V and J genes are TRBV5-4 and TRBJ1-1, with 7 bases identical to TRBD1. This CDR3 contains 14 residues. V shed 4 bases, J shed 1 base, and the junction held 4 bases outside the gene matches. Germline V CDR1 and CDR2: SGHNT, YYREEE (reference sequence). The CDR3 bases are TGTGCCAGCAGCGGGGGACAGAAGAACACTGAAGCTTTCTTT. Translated, it gives CASSGGQKNTEAFF.

The CDR3 sequence: CASSLNRGRSAYGYTF. CDR3 DNA: TGTGCCAGCAGCTTGAACAGGGGGCGTAGCGCCTATGGCTACACCTTC. This chain joins TRBV13 and TRBJ1-2, with TRBD1 matching 9 bases. Losses at the gene ends were 3 bases for V and 4 bases for J; bases not matched to a gene: 9. Germline assignment: CDR1 PRHDT and CDR2 FYEKMQ (reference sequence). The CDR3 is 16 residues long.

J is TRBJ1-5 and V is TRBV6-6, with D unclear. The CDR3 is made up of 14 amino acids. The germline V gene has CDR1 MNHNY and CDR2 SVGAGI (reference sequence). V dropped 0 bases and J dropped 11 bases, with 14 bases sitting between them. The CDR3, as DNA: TGTGCCAGCAGTTACTCTGCTGATTCGCCAGCCCAGCATTTT. Its protein product is CASSYSADSPAQHF.

This sequence joins TRBV10-3 and TRBJ1-2; 7 bases are a match to TRBD1. Germline V gene lookup returns CDR1 ENHRY and CDR2 SYGVKD. The CDR3 runs to 15 residues. Losses at the gene ends were 6 bases for V and 4 bases for J; bases not matched to a gene: 11. The CDR3 DNA follows: TGTGCCATCAGCCCGGGGACAGCCGTTGGCTATGGCTACACCTTC. Its protein product is CAISPGTAVGYGYTF.

This clone has just a few counts. J is TRBJ1-5 and V is TRBV19, with D maybe TRBD1 (5 bases). V gave up 4 bases and J gave up 7 bases, with 8 bases separating them. Germline V gene lookup returns CDR1 LNHDA and CDR2 SQIVND (reference sequence). CDR3 length equals 12 residues. The CDR3 reads CASSTGIQPQHF. DNA of the CDR3: TGTGCCAGTAGTACAGGGATCCAGCCCCAGCATTTT.

The chain couples TRBV10-3 to TRBJ1-5; D gene unclear. Trimming stripped 2 bases from V and 5 bases from J, with 7 bases between. CDR1 ENHRY and CDR2 SYGVKD come from the germline V gene. The CDR3 runs 13 residues. Here the CDR3 reads CAISEKIDQPQHF. DNA for the CDR3: TGTGCCATCAGTGAGAAGATAGATCAGCCCCAGCATTTT.

The chain couples TRBV11-2 to TRBJ1-2; 7 bases are a match to TRBD1. The CDR3 loop spans 14 amino acids. Germline CDR1 SGHAT, CDR2 FQNNGV. The trim removed 4 bases at V and 6 bases at J, leaving 8 bases unmatched. CDR3 protein: CASSSLTGSNGYTF. In DNA, the CDR3 is TGTGCCAGCAGCTCCTTGACAGGGTCGAATGGCTACACCTTC.

CDR3 sequence: CASSKERGYV. The CDR3 bases are TGTGCCAGCAGCAAGGAGCGGGGGTATGTC. The rearrangement links TRBV21-1 to TRBJ2-7; no check of the table's D call, TRBD2, against the DNA was made. TRBV21-1 is shown as a pseudogene. The length of the CDR3 is 10 residues.

The rearrangement joins TRBV20-1 to TRBJ2-5, with D perhaps TRBD1 (6 bases). Germline CDR1 and CDR2: DFQATT and SNEGSKA (reference sequence). This CDR3 spans 11 amino acids. The CDR3 here is CSGQFQETQYF. CDR3 DNA: TGCAGCGGACAGTTCCAAGAGACCCAGTACTTC.

The chain employs TRBV28 and TRBJ2-5; 7 nucleotides match TRBD1. Germline loops: CDR1 MDHEN, CDR2 SYDVKM. This CDR3 has 14 amino acids. The trim removed 4 bases at V and 6 bases at J, leaving 8 bases unmatched. CDR3 protein: CASSSGQGVKTQYF. CDR3 nucleotide sequence: TGTGCCAGCAGTTCTGGGCAGGGGGTAAAGACCCAGTACTTC.

The chain is built from TRBV11-3 and TRBJ2-1; 7 bases agree with TRBD1. Germline loops: CDR1 SGHNT, CDR2 YENEEA. The V segment lost 0 bases and the J segment 3 bases; nucleotides outside the gene matches: 2. This CDR3 region has 15 residues. As DNA, the CDR3 is TGTGCCAGCAGCTTAGAGGGACAGAACTACAATGAGCAGTTCTTC. It encodes CASSLEGQNYNEQFF.

The CDR3 sequence is CASCRLADTGELFF. The CDR3, as DNA: TGTGCCAGCTGCAGGCTAGCGGATACCGGGGAGCTGTTTTTT. This sequence joins TRBV9 and TRBJ2-2; 7 bases fit TRBD2. This CDR3 region has 14 residues. Germline V CDR1 and CDR2: SGDLS, YYNGEE. Unmatched junction bases numbered 8, after V lost 7 bases and J lost 5 bases.

The gene calls are TRBV19 and TRBJ1-1; no clear D. Germline CDR1 is LNHDA and CDR2 is SQIVND (reference sequence). V was cut by 1 base and J by 1 base, with 13 bases left in between. The CDR3 totals 16 residues. The CDR3 loop is CASSIGGGRGNTEAFF. Written as DNA, the CDR3 is TGTGCCAGTAGTATAGGGGGAGGACGGGGGAACACTGAAGCTTTCTTT.

V gene TRBV25-1 combines with J gene TRBJ1-2, with 8 nucleotides matching TRBD1. V lost 7 bases, J lost 7 bases, and 11 bases stayed unmatched. This CDR3 region has 14 residues. The germline CDR1 and CDR2 sequences are MGHDK and SYGVNS. CDR3 bases: TGTGCCAGCACCCGGACAGGGCCGGGGGGTGGCTACACCTTC. Protein: CASTRTGPGGGYTF.

This chain uses TRBV5-1 with TRBJ2-5; TRBD2 aligns across 13 bases. The DNA end is more similar to TRBJ2-7, so the J call may be wrong. CDR1 is SGHRS and CDR2 is YFSETQ in the germline V gene. The CDR3 extends over 15 amino acids. The CDR3 reads CASSWTSGSIYEQYF. In DNA, the CDR3 is TGCGCCAGCAGCTGGACTAGCGGGAGCATCTACGAGCAGTACTTC.

The rearrangement uses TRBV19 and TRBJ2-7, with 13 bases fitting TRBD2. CDR1 is LNHDA and CDR2 is SQIVND in the germline V gene (reference sequence). The V and J ends lost 4 bases and 2 bases, in that order; junction bases with no gene match: 11. The CDR3 has 18 residues. DNA for the CDR3: TGTGCCAGTAGTACCCGGACTAGCGGGAGAATCCGGGCCTACGAGCAGTACTTC. Its protein product is CASSTRTSGRIRAYEQYF.

This clone has just one count. This sequence joins TRBV27 and TRBJ2-1; 13 bases align to TRBD2. CDR3 size: 16 residues. V trimming: 5 bases; J trimming: 7 bases; junction bases outside the gene matches: 8. Germline CDR1 and CDR2: MNHEY and SMNVEV (reference sequence). The CDR3 is CASSPGLAGVKNEQFF. DNA of the CDR3: TGTGCCAGCAGTCCAGGACTAGCGGGAGTAAAGAATGAGCAGTTCTTC.

The chain combines TRBV6-5 with TRBJ2-3, with 8 nucleotides matching TRBD2. CDR1 is MNHEY and CDR2 is SVGAGI in the germline V gene. Losses at the gene ends were 7 bases for V and 4 bases for J; bases not matched to a gene: 7. This CDR3 region has 14 residues. Here the CDR3 reads CASTPWTSPDTQYF. The CDR3 DNA follows: TGTGCCAGCACCCCATGGACTAGCCCAGATACGCAGTATTTT.

This clone appeared once. This chain connects TRBV28 to TRBJ2-1; 7 bases line up with TRBD2. CDR1 and CDR2 from the germline V gene are MDHEN and SYDVKM. Germline trimming cut 6 bases from V and 9 bases from J; bases unmatched to any gene: 14. The CDR3 consists of 15 residues. The CDR3 protein is CASSPGLGMLSEQFF. CDR3 coding DNA: TGTGCCAGCAGCCCTGGACTAGGGATGTTGAGTGAGCAGTTCTTC. The full variable domain, rest sourced from reference TRBV28 and TRBJ2-1, is DVKVTQSSRYLVKRTGEKVFLECVQDMDHENMFWYRQDPGLGLRLIYFSYDVKMKEKGDIPEGYSVSREKKERFSLILESASTNQTSMYLCASSPGLGMLSEQFFGPGTRLTVL.

This clone is a singleton in its sample. The V and J genes are TRBV5-4 and TRBJ2-2, with TRBD2 matching over 15 bases. CDR3 length equals 18 residues. The V gene's germline CDR1 is SGHNT and CDR2 YYREEE (reference sequence). V dropped 4 bases and J dropped 4; count of bases not matched to a gene: 8. The CDR3 DNA reads as TGTGCCAGCAGCCTAAGGGGACTAGCGGGGGGCAGCACCGGGGAGCTGTTTTTT. This translates into CASSLRGLAGGSTGELFF. Looking up the rest from reference TRBV5-4 and TRBJ2-2 gives the full variable domain: ETGVTQSPTHLIKTRGQQVTLRCSSQSGHNTVSWYQQALGQGPQFIFQYYREEENGRGNFPPRFSGLQFPNYSSELNVNALELDDSALYLCASSLRGLAGGSTGELFFGEGSRLTVL.

This clone was detected a few times. The genes are TRBV7-2 and TRBJ2-7; 9 nucleotides line up with TRBD2. V was pared by 4 bases and J by 0 bases, with 7 bases of the junction left unmatched. This CDR3 contains 16 residues. The V gene's germline CDR1 is SGHTA and CDR2 FQGNSA. The CDR3 spells CASSSASGASSYEQYF. CDR3 sequence (DNA): TGTGCCAGCAGCTCTGCTAGCGGGGCAAGCTCCTACGAGCAGTACTTC.

This chain links TRBV5-8 with TRBJ2-2; TRBD1 agrees at 7 bases. V was pared by 5 bases and J by 6 bases, with 7 bases of the junction left unmatched. Germline-derived CDR1 and CDR2 are SGHTS and YDEGEE. The length of the CDR3 is 14 residues. The CDR3 DNA follows: TGTGCCAGCAGGAAAAGGGGGCGCCCCGGGGAGCTGTTTTTT. Protein product: CASRKRGRPGELFF. The full variable domain, rest sourced from reference TRBV5-8 and TRBJ2-2, is EAGVTQSPTHLIKTRGQQATLRCSPISGHTSVYWYQQALGLGLQFLLWYDEGEERNRGNFPPRFSGRQFPNYSSELNVNALELEDSALYLCASRKRGRPGELFFGEGSRLTVL.

V usage is TRBV21-1 and J usage is TRBJ2-1; TRBD2 reflects the table's D call only, with no check against the DNA. TRBV21-1 is a listed pseudogene. The length of the CDR3 is 15 residues. CDR3 region: CASRPTSIRSNEQFF. The CDR3 bases are TGTGCCAGCAGACCGACTAGCATCCGTAGCAATGAGCAGTTCTTC.

The V gene is TRBV18, the J gene TRBJ2-5; 8 bases match TRBD1. Germline CDR1 is KGHSH and CDR2 is LQKENI. J was trimmed by 4 bases and V by 5 bases; bases with no gene match: 12. This CDR3 has 16 residues. The CDR3 coding sequence is TGTGCCAGCTCATCCCCAATAGGACAGGGTGGAGAGACCCAGTACTTC. It specifies CASSSPIGQGGETQYF.

The rearrangement links TRBV7-2 to TRBJ1-6, with 7 bases fitting TRBD1. From germline, CDR1 is SGHTA and CDR2 FQGNSA. Germline trimming cut 4 bases from V and 7 bases from J; bases unmatched to any gene: 7. This CDR3 comprises 15 residues. CDR3 nucleotide sequence: TGTGCCAGCAGCTACCAGACAGGGAGGAATTCACCCCTCCACTTT. Translated, it gives CASSYQTGRNSPLHF.

The rearrangement joins TRBV19 to TRBJ1-2; 7 bases map to TRBD1. J lost 2 bases, V lost 5 bases, and 5 bases had no gene match. Per germline, CDR1 LNHDA and CDR2 SQIVND (reference sequence). The CDR3 is 14 residues long. The CDR3 DNA is TGTGCCAGTAGTGAAGGGACAGTAAACTATGGCTACACCTTC. This gives the protein CASSEGTVNYGYTF.

The chain has TRBV19 and TRBJ1-1; a weak D match, TRBD1 (5 bases). CDR1 and CDR2 from the germline V gene are LNHDA and SQIVND (reference sequence). The CDR3 is 18 amino acids. V lost 7 bases and J 5 bases, leaving 29 bases between the germline ends. The CDR3 here is CASTLGGAGGRRTTEAFF. The CDR3 DNA follows: TGTGCCAGTACACTGGGGGGAGCGGGGGGTCGAAGAACTACTGAAGCTTTCTTT.

CDR3 coding DNA: TGTGCCAGCAGCTCACTAGCGGGAAAATACGAGCAGTACTTC. This translates into CASSSLAGKYEQYF. The rearrangement uses TRBV7-2 and TRBJ2-7; 10 bases agree with TRBD2. V lost 4 bases and J lost 4; bases outside the gene matches: 4. The germline V gene has CDR1 SGHTA and CDR2 FQGNSA. CDR3 length equals 14 residues.